This entry features one T cell receptor beta chain sequence. Its antigen is currently not known. The input lacks base qualities; no much larger clone sits a single base away. The cohort consisted of 600 to 750 healthy bone marrow donors. At the time of sampling, every cohort member was nominally healthy, though immune exposures that went unrecorded were likely present. The donor was CMV seropositive and belonged to the group of 250 to 350 seropositive cohort members. Each donor provided a peripheral blood sample, and peripheral blood mononuclear cells were used for TCR beta sequencing. Genomic DNA extraction from the blood cell samples was performed with the Qiagen DNeasy Blood Extraction Kit. The data stem from a study of cytomegalovirus exposure and HLA in healthy donors (dated by TCRdb to 2017 to 2019). Concerning the study at large: An earlier analysis of some 600 of the donors reported over 250 Gb of sequence data and 95 million to 130 million unique TCR beta sequences obtained from some 200 million T cells. An early release covering around 630 HLA-typed donors comprised roughly 300 gigabases of sequencing data and some 79 million unique TCR sequences. Of the roughly 400 genotyped donors, approximately 83% fell in the genetic ancestry cluster associated with self-reported Caucasian donors. The study was designed to test whether signatures of past pathogen exposure could be identified by cataloging public T cell receptors. The study profiled the T cell repertoires of under 700 subjects by immunosequencing and related them to cytomegalovirus serostatus. A separate validation cohort of roughly 120 different subjects was used in addition to the roughly 620-subject first cohort. To predict cytomegalovirus infection status, the study combined high-throughput TCR immunosequencing, statistical association of individual TCRs with disease status, and machine learning. A later analysis re-examined previously published TCR beta repertoires from several hundred donors and added high-resolution HLA genotyping to investigate patterns of TCR occurrence. Rather than using new phenotypic data, the later analysis identified candidate immune exposures from TCR beta sequences and from how often those sequences occurred across donors. To decide whether each TCR beta V gene segment behaved as functional or pseudogenic, an earlier analysis of approximately 600 of the donors relied on high-throughput TCR beta sequencing. Donor age, sex, ethnicity and CMV serostatus were compiled alongside the repertoire data. A later genetic analysis took genome-wide SNP genotypes for about three fifths of the 666 donors and used that subset as a discovery cohort. All discovery cohort repertoires had been generated on a single sequencing platform. Both class I and class II loci were covered by HLA typing, at four-digit resolution. Typing coverage differed by locus: A, B, C, DRB1 and DQB1 were typed in about 629-630 donors, DQA1 in roughly 500, DPA1 in nearly 610, and DPB1 in 450 to 490. About 5 DR-DQ haplotypes were handled as single units for association and clustering, since linkage in the cohort was strong. On average, about 240,000 unique TCR beta nucleotide sequences were sequenced per donor among 398 genotyped donors of the cohort, with 15% to 20% of those sequences being non-productive.

What the authors observed across the whole study: A group of highly shared sequence variants was considered likely to be a technical artifact of the sequencing pipeline. The classifier was reported to diagnose cytomegalovirus status with high specificity and sensitivity in both the original cohort and the validation cohort. Some IMGT-functional V segments, including TRBV6-2 and TRBV6-3, could not be told apart with the 87-base-pair reads, so those segments were excluded. A further reported finding was that TCR beta sequences accurately predicted the HLA-A and HLA-B alleles for most subjects in the first cohort. It was suggested by the authors that the approach could potentially be generalized to other disease states and immunological phenotypes. A later analysis found that most CMV-associated TCR beta chains appeared HLA-restricted, with HLA associations seemingly driven largely by CMV exposure. A few of the identified cytomegalovirus-associated TCR beta chains were confirmed in vitro to be specific for cytomegalovirus antigens. Only TCR beta chains were sequenced in this cohort, and the absence of alpha or paired-chain data limited detectable features. A later analysis associated about 16,000 TCR beta sequences with specific HLA alleles at a false discovery rate of 0.05. Correlated functional status among segregating V segments might be attributable to linkage disequilibrium, but an unknown experimental factor could not be ruled out. In a later analysis, several top co-occurrence clusters were reported to appear linked to parvovirus B19, influenza, CMV and Epstein-Barr virus. Because some donors lacked HLA typing at each locus, the association tests relied only on the typed subset. Most TCR sequences were observed very rarely across donors, whereas some public TCRs were present in many individuals. When HLA alleles, especially DR and DQ, strongly co-occurred, TCR associations were difficult to assign to individual alleles. Because counts were too low, roughly 18 rarely observed V segments, including chromosome 9 orphons, were left out of the earlier analysis of a few hundred of the donors. Immune exposure information for the cohort was limited to CMV serostatus. In an earlier analysis of more than 500 of the donors, most TCR beta V segments appeared in productive rearrangements about 87% or about 30% of the time, broadly matching IMGT annotations. The study gave a list of roughly 150 TCR beta chains associated with cytomegalovirus. In a later analysis, the rate of TCR association differed among HLA loci, with DRB1 alleles having the most associated TCRs and HLA-C alleles having the fewest. Roughly uniform sequencing depth across donors was assumed in presence/absence analyses, although this assumption may not hold. In a later genetic analysis, a missense DCLRE1C variant was associated with V-gene and J-gene trimming of TCR beta chains, and the association was replicated in an independent cohort. According to a later genetic analysis, donors in an Asian-associated ancestry cluster had fewer N-insertions in productive TCRs than the roughly 670-donor mean. In a later analysis, HLA-associated TCR beta chains showed more clonal expansion and lower generation probabilities than non-associated chains that were equally common.

The library was produced with the immunoSEQ multiplex PCR assay. The multiplex PCR relied on a mix of 60 forward primers for TCR Vbeta segments and 13 reverse primers for TCR Jbeta segments. The CDR3 region of rearranged TCR beta genes was amplified from genomic DNA by a multiplex PCR assay. The Illumina HiSeq System was used to sequence the amplified TCR beta libraries as 87-base-pair reads. Per the authors' processing: In a later analysis, roughly 80 million unique TCR beta chains were counted across the roughly 610 repertoires, and roughly 10 million of these chains were shared by at least two donors. A nearest-neighbor algorithm error-corrected the raw reads and collapsed the reads into unique sequences, merging closely related sequences to remove PCR and sequencing errors. To assign V, D and J gene segments, CDR3 sequences were aligned to IMGT reference sequences. Each retained sequence needed at least a six-nucleotide match to both a V gene segment and a J gene segment. A rearrangement was called productive if the CDR3 had no stop codons and remained in frame with V and J, and every other rearrangement was called non-productive. Following IMGT convention, CDR3 was defined as the stretch from the second conserved V-encoded cysteine up to the conserved J-encoded phenylalanine. Sequences without an unambiguous match to a single V gene segment were excluded from the earlier analysis of about 630 of the donors. An earlier analysis of fewer than 750 of the donors classified V segments as functional when productive rearrangements were above 56.7% and as segregating when the standard deviation between donors was above 5%. A statistical classification framework was built for diagnosing cytomegalovirus status from the catalog of TCR beta chain sequences. In a later analysis, TCR nucleotide sequences were compared against IMGT/GENE-DB human TR gene sequences so that V and J genes could be assigned. In a later analysis, CDR3 sequences and most-parsimonious VDJ recombination scenarios were assigned using the TCRdist pipeline. In a later analysis, each TCR beta chain was defined by its CDR3 amino acid sequence together with its V-gene family, and reads lacking a unique V-gene family were excluded. In a later analysis, nearly 600 highly shared, low-generation-probability nucleotide sequences were removed to address suspected cross-contamination and a sequencing artifact. A later analysis calculated a clonal expansion index for each public chain from normalized within-repertoire ranks of inferred template counts. In a later analysis, generation probabilities were computed with a VDJ recombination model fitted to out-of-frame rearrangements, and the resulting probabilities were checked against IGoR. A later analysis scored TCR-TCR, TCR-HLA and TCR-CMV co-occurrence with hypergeometric tests, applying a repertoire-size bias correction to TCR pairs. False discovery rates were estimated in a later analysis by permuting HLA or CMV assignments 20 times. A later analysis grouped co-occurring TCRs with DBSCAN, adding TCRdist sequence similarity when clustering within HLA-allele-positive subsets. Repertoires with fewer than 30,000 or more than 120,000 public chains were left out of co-occurrence clustering, as were a handful of repertoires with anomalous nucleotide sharing. The immuneACCESS repertoire file appears here via TCRdb, limited to in-frame rearrangements. These files lack a portion of the clones; in checked studies, under half of the deficit traces to unresolved V genes, and the cause of the others is not known. For V, J and clone size, that table is used; D and trimming come from the DNA. The sample table contains 150,000 to 200,000 clones; only one count was recorded for about 85% of them. The top ten hold less than 2.5% of the sample.

V is clipped by 5 bases and J by 3 bases, and the sequence between their germline boundaries is 14 bases long. Looking up the germline V gene (reference sequence) yields CDR1 LNHDA and CDR2 SQIVND. Spanning cysteine to phenylalanine, the CDR3 consists of 15 amino acids. Solely the CDR3 DNA is kept, with 45 bases framed from the first base. Recombination linked TRBV19 to TRBJ1-5, with no reliable assignment of the D segment. This TCR was recovered from a man aged 18 to 35 in good health and CMV-seropositive. Sequencing used PBMCs. The CDR3 region has the sequence CASSRTRENNQPQHF. In nucleotides, the sequence is TGTGCCAGTAGTCGGACCCGGGAGAACAATCAGCCCCAGCATTTT.